The 15 T cell receptor beta chains presented below share a single source sample, sequenced in a study of type 1 regulatory T cells. For these TCRs, the target antigens are not known. Each CDR3 protein gets one entry after TCRdb re-called the reads with MiXCR. The sample yields some 60,000 distinct CDR3 sequences, 60% to 65% seen once. The sample was cultured non-Tr1 T cells, either the whole culture or a sorted T cell fraction (not recorded which). These receptor sequences come from a human donor in good health.

The CDR3 DNA sequence: TGTGCCAGCAGCTCCCTAGGGTTACGGGAGCAGTTCTTC. Translation gives CASSSLGLREQFF. The chain couples TRBV7-3 to TRBJ2-1; D unclear. The V gene lost 4 bases and the J gene lost 10 bases, with 14 bases spanning the gap. This CDR3 has 13 residues. Per germline, CDR1 SGHTA and CDR2 FQGTGA. Based on the CDR3 plus reference TRBV7-3 and TRBJ2-1, the full variable domain is GAGVSQTPSNKVTEKGKYVELRCDPISGHTALYWYRQSLGQGPEFLIYFQGTGAADDSGLPNDRFFAVRPEGSVSTLKIQRTERGDSAVYLCASSSLGLREQFFGPGTRLTVL.

Many counts were recorded for this clonotype. CDR3 coding DNA: TGTGCCAGCAGCGAGAGCTGGTTTTCTAGGGGAGATACGCAGTATTTT. As protein: CASSESWFSRGDTQYF. The chain has TRBV7-8 and TRBJ2-3, with a weak D call TRBD1 (5 bases). V was clipped by 5 bases and J by 5 bases, with 20 bases between them. Germline V gene lookup returns CDR1 SGHVS and CDR2 FQNEAQ. There are 16 residues in the CDR3.

The rearrangement uses TRBV20-1 and TRBJ2-7, with D perhaps TRBD1 (5 bases). The germline V gene has CDR1 DFQATT and CDR2 SNEGSKA (reference sequence). This CDR3 is built from 13 residues. V lost 4 bases, J lost 4 bases, and 14 bases lay in between. CDR3 sequence reads: CSAIDSYGYEQYF. Written as DNA, the CDR3 is TGCAGTGCTATAGACAGCTACGGGTACGAGCAGTACTTC.

This clonotype was recorded a few times. V gene TRBV7-8 combines with J gene TRBJ1-5; D possibly corresponds to TRBD1 (6 bases). Between the trimmed V and J ends, which lost 5 bases and 5 bases, there was a span of 16 bases. The germline CDR1 and CDR2 sequences are SGHVS and FQNEAQ. The CDR3 length is 15 residues. DNA for the CDR3: TGTGCCAGCAGCCCCGGGGGCCAGGGGTATCAGCCCCAGCATTTT. Protein: CASSPGGQGYQPQHF.

For the CDR3, the DNA is TGCGCCAGCAGCTTTGGACTAGCGGGTTTTAATACGCAGTATTTT. Protein sequence: CASSFGLAGFNTQYF. The gene calls are TRBV5-1 and TRBJ2-3; TRBD2 agrees at 11 bases. The CDR3 runs 15 residues. The germline V gene has CDR1 SGHRS and CDR2 YFSETQ. Trimming at V came to 2 bases and at J to 7 bases, leaving 6 bases not matched to a gene.

This chain connects TRBV12-3 or TRBV12-4 to TRBJ2-7, with unresolved D. V was cut by 6 bases and J by 6 bases, with 9 bases left in between. The CDR3 has 11 residues. The CDR3 DNA follows: TGTGCCAGCAGCAGGCTAGGCGAGCAGTACTTC. Translation: CASSRLGEQYF.

The genes are TRBV12-3 or TRBV12-4 and TRBJ1-2; D possibly corresponds to TRBD1 (6 bases). The CDR3 extends over 13 amino acids. Trimming shortened V by 3 bases and J by 5 bases, and 10 bases separated the two germline ends. CDR3 sequence: CASSFRGGYGYTF. Written as DNA, the CDR3 is TGTGCCAGCAGTTTTAGGGGGGGGTATGGCTACACCTTC.

This chain uses TRBV6-1 with TRBJ2-1; D may be TRBD2 (6 bases). The germline V gene encodes CDR1 MNHNS and CDR2 SASEGT. The V gene lost 8 bases and the J gene lost 6 bases, with 23 bases spanning the gap. The CDR3 length is 16 residues. CDR3 nucleotide sequence: TGTGCCAGCGAGGCCCCTCGGGACTCTAATCTCAATGAGCAGTTCTTC. Protein sequence: CASEAPRDSNLNEQFF.

Here the CDR3 DNA reads TGTGCCAGCAGCGTAGGTGGATCGGAGCTGTTTTTT. It yields the protein CASSVGGSELFF. V usage is TRBV9 and J usage is TRBJ2-2; D remains ambiguous. The CDR3 has 12 residues. Per the germline V gene, CDR1 is SGDLS and CDR2 is YYNGEE. V shed 0 bases and J shed 10 bases, with 7 bases lying between them. The complete variable domain, with remaining parts taken from reference TRBV9 and TRBJ2-2, reads DSGVTQTPKHLITATGQRVTLRCSPRSGDLSVYWYQQSLDQGLQFLIQYYNGEERAKGNILERFSAQQFPDLHSELNLSSLELGDSALYFCASSVGGSELFFGEGSRLTVL.

This clonotype was recorded only once. The chain is built from TRBV20-1 and TRBJ2-1; possible D gene TRBD2, 6 bases. The germline V gene encodes CDR1 DFQATT and CDR2 SNEGSKA (reference sequence). Between the trimmed V and J ends, which lost 3 bases and 9 bases, there was a span of 18 bases. The CDR3 loop spans 14 amino acids. The CDR3 nucleotides read TGCAGTGCTAGCCTGGGGTTGGGTAGCGGTGAGCAGTTCTTC. Protein: CSASLGLGSGEQFF.

Within the sample, this clonotype is medium-sized. The rearrangement joins TRBV5-1 to TRBJ2-2, with D uncertain. Germline CDR1 is SGHRS and CDR2 is YFSETQ. The V end lost 6 bases, the J end lost 1 base, and 4 bases lay between the germline ends. The CDR3 spans 12 residues. As DNA, the CDR3 is TGCGCCAGCAACGAGAACACCGGGGAGCTGTTTTTT. This encodes CASNENTGELFF.

The gene calls are TRBV5-1 and TRBJ1-5, with D unresolved. The ends were cut back, 3 bases at V and 7 bases at J, with 11 bases in the middle. The CDR3 totals 13 residues. CDR1 is SGHRS, CDR2 YFSETQ, per germline. The CDR3 spells CASSSSPEQPQHF. Written as DNA, the CDR3 is TGCGCCAGCAGCTCCTCCCCTGAGCAGCCCCAGCATTTT.

The V and J genes are TRBV6-2 or TRBV6-3 and TRBJ2-6; the D is unclear. Germline V gene sequence: CDR1 MNHEY, CDR2 SVGEGT. V lost 5 bases to trimming and J lost 4 bases, with 9 bases between them. This CDR3 region has 14 residues. In DNA, the CDR3 is TGTGCCAGCAGTCCCCAGAGGGGGGCCAACGTCCTGACTTTC. Protein sequence: CASSPQRGANVLTF.

This chain links TRBV5-8 with TRBJ1-1; 8 bases are shared with TRBD1. The CDR3 sequence is 13 residues long. The trim removed 4 bases at V and 7 bases at J, leaving 6 bases unmatched. Germline V lookup: CDR1 SGHTS, CDR2 YDEGEE. DNA for the CDR3: TGTGCCAGCAGCGTAGACAGGGGTTATGAAGCTTTCTTT. Translation gives CASSVDRGYEAFF.

V is TRBV5-1 and J is TRBJ1-3, with D unresolved. Trimming pared 0 bases from V and 3 bases from J, leaving 10 bases between. This CDR3 has 15 residues. The germline V gene has CDR1 SGHRS and CDR2 YFSETQ. In DNA form, the CDR3 reads TGCGCCAGCAGCTTGGAGCCCGACTATGGAAACACCATATATTTT. Translating gives CASSLEPDYGNTIYF.